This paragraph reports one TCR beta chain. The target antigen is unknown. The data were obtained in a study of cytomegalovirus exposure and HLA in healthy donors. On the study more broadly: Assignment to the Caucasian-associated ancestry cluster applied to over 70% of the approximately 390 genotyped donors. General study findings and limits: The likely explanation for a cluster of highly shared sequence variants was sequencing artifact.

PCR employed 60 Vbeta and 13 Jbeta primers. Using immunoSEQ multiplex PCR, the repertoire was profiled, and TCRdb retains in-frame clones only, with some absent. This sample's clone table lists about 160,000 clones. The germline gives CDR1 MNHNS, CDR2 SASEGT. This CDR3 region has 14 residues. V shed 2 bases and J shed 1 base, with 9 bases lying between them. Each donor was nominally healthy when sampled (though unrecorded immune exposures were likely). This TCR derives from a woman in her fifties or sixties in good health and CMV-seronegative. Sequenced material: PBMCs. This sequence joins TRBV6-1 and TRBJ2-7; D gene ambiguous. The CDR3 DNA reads TGTGCCAGCAGTGAAAGGAGCGAGTCCTACGAGCAGTACTTC. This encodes CASSERSESYEQYF.